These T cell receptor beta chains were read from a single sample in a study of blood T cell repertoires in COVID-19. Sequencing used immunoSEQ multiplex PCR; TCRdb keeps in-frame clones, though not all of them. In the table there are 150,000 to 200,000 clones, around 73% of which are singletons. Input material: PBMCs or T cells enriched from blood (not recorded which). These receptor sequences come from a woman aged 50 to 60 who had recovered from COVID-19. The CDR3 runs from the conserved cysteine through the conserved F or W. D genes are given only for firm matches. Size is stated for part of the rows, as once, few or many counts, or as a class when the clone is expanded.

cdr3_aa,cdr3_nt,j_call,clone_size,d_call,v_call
CASSQVTSGNYEQYF,TGCGCCAGCAGCCAAGTTACTAGCGGCAACTACGAGCAGTACTTC,TRBJ2-7,.,TRBD2,TRBV4-3
CASIPGAGSSYEQYF,TGTGCCAGCATCCCCGGAGCGGGAAGCTCCTACGAGCAGTACTTC,TRBJ2-7,.,TRBD2,TRBV28
CASAVVMNTEAFF,TGTGCCAGCGCAGTCGTCATGAACACTGAAGCTTTCTTT,TRBJ1-1,.,.,TRBV3-1/TRBV3-2
CASSPLGTSGATDTQYF,TGTGCCAGCAGCCCCCTGGGGACTAGCGGAGCCACAGATACGCAGTATTTT,TRBJ2-3,few,TRBD2,TRBV6-2/TRBV6-3
CAWSSFGAGNTEAFF,TGTGCCTGGAGCTCTTTTGGGGCCGGGAACACTGAAGCTTTCTTT,TRBJ1-1,.,.,TRBV30
CAGSPARSYTEAFF,TGTGCCGGCAGCCCGGCGCGGAGTTACACTGAAGCTTTCTTT,TRBJ1-1,.,.,TRBV4-2
CASSPALAGPGNEQFF,TGTGCCAGCAGTCCCGCCCTAGCGGGTCCGGGCAATGAGCAGTTCTTC,TRBJ2-1,.,TRBD2,TRBV28
CASSLGQPPQETQYF,TGTGCCAGCAGCTTAGGGCAACCCCCCCAAGAGACCCAGTACTTC,TRBJ2-5,once,.,TRBV11-1
CASKRGADSSYEQYF,TGTGCCAGCAAGCGGGGAGCGGACAGCTCCTACGAGCAGTACTTC,TRBJ2-7,.,.,TRBV2
CASSLGVSGNTIYF,TGTGCCAGCAGTTTAGGAGTCTCTGGAAACACCATATATTTT,TRBJ1-3,.,.,TRBV27
CASSSYRRQETQYF,TGTGCCAGCAGCTCCTATCGCCGGCAAGAGACCCAGTACTTC,TRBJ2-5,.,.,TRBV14
CASSPTLTGLTEAFF,TGTGCCAGCAGTCCTACTTTAACAGGATTAACTGAAGCTTTCTTT,TRBJ1-1,few,.,TRBV2
CASNRANTEAFF,TGTGCCAGCAACAGGGCGAACACTGAAGCTTTCTTT,TRBJ1-1,.,.,TRBV12-3/TRBV12-4
CASSRGQITEAFF,TGTGCCAGCAGCCGAGGCCAGATCACTGAAGCTTTCTTT,TRBJ1-1,.,.,TRBV3-1/TRBV3-2
CASSLAGTSGRTHEQFF,TGTGCCAGCAGCTTGGCCGGGACTAGCGGGAGAACGCATGAGCAGTTCTTC,TRBJ2-1,.,TRBD2,TRBV5-4
CASSEPGQARPLHF,TGCGCCAGCAGTGAGCCCGGACAGGCGCGGCCCCTCCACTTT,TRBJ1-6,.,TRBD1,TRBV10-1
CASSLGEAGALSSYEQYF,TGCGCCAGCAGCTTGGGAGAGGCAGGGGCCCTCAGCTCCTACGAGCAGTACTTC,TRBJ2-7,.,.,TRBV5-1
CASSPVKPVIEQFF,TGTGCCAGCTCACCGGTGAAGCCGGTCATTGAGCAGTTCTTC,TRBJ2-1,.,.,TRBV18
CASSPSPGTAGGYGYTF,TGTGCCAGCTCACCCAGCCCCGGGACAGCGGGAGGCTATGGCTACACCTTC,TRBJ1-2,.,TRBD1,TRBV18
CASSRTGTTIETQYF,TGTGCCAGCAGCCGGACCGGGACTACTATAGAGACCCAGTACTTC,TRBJ2-5,.,TRBD2,TRBV4-2
CASSLGAHSNQPQHF,TGTGCCAGCAGTTTAGGGGCCCACAGCAATCAGCCCCAGCATTTT,TRBJ1-5,.,.,TRBV27
CASSGGVAGIYEQYF,TGTGCCAGCTCAGGGGGAGTAGCGGGAATCTACGAGCAGTACTTC,TRBJ2-7,.,TRBD2,TRBV18
CASNRGGLETQYF,TGTGCCAGCAACCGAGGTGGTTTAGAGACCCAGTACTTC,TRBJ2-5,once,.,TRBV7-2
CASSGALTTEAFF,TGTGCCAGCTCAGGCGCCCTGACCACTGAAGCTTTCTTT,TRBJ1-1,.,.,TRBV2
CACSGQPNEKLFF,TGTGCCTGCTCGGGACAACCTAATGAAAAACTGTTTTTT,TRBJ1-4,few,.,TRBV24-1
CASGGMGGSYNEQFF,TGTGCCAGCGGTGGTATGGGAGGCTCCTACAATGAGCAGTTCTTC,TRBJ2-1,few,.,TRBV28
CASRASGSTDTQYF,TGCGCCAGCAGGGCTAGCGGGAGTACAGATACGCAGTATTTT,TRBJ2-3,.,TRBD2,TRBV4-1
CASSLDGRGNEKLFF,TGTGCCAGCAGCTTGGATGGCAGGGGGAATGAAAAACTGTTTTTT,TRBJ1-4,.,TRBD1,TRBV5-4
CASSLQTGDGEAFF,TGTGCCAGCAGTTTACAGACAGGGGACGGTGAAGCTTTCTTT,TRBJ1-1,few,TRBD1,TRBV28
CASSHYEQYF,TGTGCCAGCAGTCACTACGAGCAGTACTTC,TRBJ2-7,once,.,TRBV6-5